This T cell receptor (beta chain) comes out of a study of OX40 agonist ivuxolimab in advanced cancers. Study overall: A mean age of approximately 60 years, range roughly 20 to 90, was recorded, and more than 80% were male.

CDR1 SNHLY and CDR2 FYNNEI come from the germline V gene. The CDR3 consists of 17 residues. V was trimmed by 1 base and J by 4 bases, leaving 20 bases between them. Study findings and constraints: Fewer expanded clones were found on average in CD4+ than in CD8+ T cells.

Concerning this clone itself: Its antigen is currently unknown.

Clones were sequenced by immunoSEQ multiplex PCR, and TCRdb holds only the in-frame ones, with some missing. The table lists approximately 22,000 clones, 88% of them singletons. This receptor was obtained from an adult with an advanced solid tumor such as melanoma, head and neck, liver or kidney cancer. The V call is TRBV2, the J call TRBJ2-7; D possibly corresponds to TRBD1 (5 bases). Sequenced here: CD4+ or CD8+ T cells sorted from blood, sampled in a trial of the OX40 agonist ivuxolimab. This chain's CDR3 is CASSEGRTNYVFYEQYF. Here the CDR3 DNA reads TGTGCCAGCAGTGAAGGGCGGACAAACTACGTGTTTTACGAGCAGTACTTC.